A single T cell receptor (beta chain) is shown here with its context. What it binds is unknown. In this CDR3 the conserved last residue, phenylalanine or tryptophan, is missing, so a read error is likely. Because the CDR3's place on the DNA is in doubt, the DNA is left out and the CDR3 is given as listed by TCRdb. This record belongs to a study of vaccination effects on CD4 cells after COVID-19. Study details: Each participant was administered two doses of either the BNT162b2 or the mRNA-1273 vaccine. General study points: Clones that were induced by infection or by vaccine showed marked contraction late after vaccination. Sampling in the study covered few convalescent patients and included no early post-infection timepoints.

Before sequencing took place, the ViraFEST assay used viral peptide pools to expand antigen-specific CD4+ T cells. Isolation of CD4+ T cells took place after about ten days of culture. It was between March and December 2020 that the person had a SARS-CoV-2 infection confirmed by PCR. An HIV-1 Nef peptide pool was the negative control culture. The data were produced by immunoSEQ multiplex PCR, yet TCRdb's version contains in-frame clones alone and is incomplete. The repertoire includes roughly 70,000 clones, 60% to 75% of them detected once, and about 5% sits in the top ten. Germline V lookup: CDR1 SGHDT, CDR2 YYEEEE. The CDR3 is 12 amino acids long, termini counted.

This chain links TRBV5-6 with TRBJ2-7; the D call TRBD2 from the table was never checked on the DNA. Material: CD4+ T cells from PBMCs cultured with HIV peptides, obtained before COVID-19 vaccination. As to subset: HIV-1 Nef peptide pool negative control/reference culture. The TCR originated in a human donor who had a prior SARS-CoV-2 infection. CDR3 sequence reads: CASSLGPGLGVL.